This T cell receptor (beta chain) was recovered during a study of monozygotic twins with inflammatory bowel disease. Notes on the study in general: With others, IBD patients shared fewer clonotypes than healthy twins did, especially with disease activity.

Blood, approximately 2.5 ml, was drawn per donor. Germline V gene sequence: CDR1 ENHRY, CDR2 SYGVKD. The CDR3 sequence is 15 residues long. A remark on this clonotype: The antigen remains undetermined.

TCRdb reworked the 5' RACE reads into one entry per CDR3 protein, no DNA. The listing records more than 300,000 distinct CDR3 sequences. The chain combines TRBV10-3 with TRBJ2-7; TCRdb's D call of TRBD1 is untestable without DNA. The sequenced sample consisted of blood. This TCR derives from a human donor with ulcerative colitis or Crohn's disease, or a healthy co-twin of an affected twin (not recorded which). The CDR3 protein is CAISTGRGGTYEQYF.